This entry describes one TCR beta chain. In the authors' methods: Amplification with reference gene primers provided the estimates of nucleated cell counts. Sequencing used immunoSEQ multiplex PCR; TCRdb keeps in-frame clones, though not all of them. V and J calls and clone size are as listed in that table; D and trimming were resolved from the DNA. Here the sample spans 150,000 to 200,000 clones, about 87% being singletons. The data derive from a study of blood T cell repertoires in COVID-19. At the level of the study: There were acute and convalescent COVID-19 samples, and they came from the United States, Italy and Spain. From T cells, B-cell-depleted T cells, or PBMCs came the material, which was cDNA or gDNA.

This CDR3 is 18 amino acids long. V was clipped by 0 bases and J by 4 bases, with 22 bases between them. Germline loops: CDR1 SGDLS, CDR2 YYNGEE. The sample taken for sequencing was peripheral blood. The source of this sequence is a man aged 35-49 years with active or convalescent COVID-19. The rearrangement joins TRBV9 to TRBJ2-5; D perhaps matches TRBD1 (6 bases). The CDR3 here is CASSVGSPARGVLETQYF. CDR3 nucleotides: TGTGCCAGCAGCGTAGGCTCCCCGGCCAGGGGTGTCTTAGAGACCCAGTACTTC.